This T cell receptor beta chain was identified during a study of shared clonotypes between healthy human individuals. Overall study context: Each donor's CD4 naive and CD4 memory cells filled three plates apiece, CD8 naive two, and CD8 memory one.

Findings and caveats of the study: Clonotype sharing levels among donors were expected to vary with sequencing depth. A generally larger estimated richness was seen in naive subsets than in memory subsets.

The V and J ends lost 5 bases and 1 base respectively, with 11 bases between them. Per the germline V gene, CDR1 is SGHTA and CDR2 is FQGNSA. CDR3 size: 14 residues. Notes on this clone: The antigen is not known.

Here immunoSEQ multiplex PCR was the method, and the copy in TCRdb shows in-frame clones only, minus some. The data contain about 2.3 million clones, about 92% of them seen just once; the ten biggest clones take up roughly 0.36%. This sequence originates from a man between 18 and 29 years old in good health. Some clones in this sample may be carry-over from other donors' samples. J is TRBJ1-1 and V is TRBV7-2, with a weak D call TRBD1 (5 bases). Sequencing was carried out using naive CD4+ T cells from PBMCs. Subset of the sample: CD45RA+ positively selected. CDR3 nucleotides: TGTGCCAGCAGCACGACAGCCCAGAACACTGAAGCTTTCTTT. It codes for CASSTTAQNTEAFF.